The sequence of this T cell receptor beta chain was determined in a study of Ad26.COV2.S vaccination and SARS-CoV-2 variants. Generated by immunoSEQ multiplex PCR, the TCRdb table keeps only in-frame clones and is missing some. The sample gives around 450,000 clones, nearly 90% of which show up once; around 2.6% is in the top ten. Treatment reported: some 20 received Ad26.COV2.S at low or high dose, single or two shots; 5 received placebo; per-sample allocation not given. Each sample was drawn 63 days after the first injection (of vaccine or placebo). A Boston adult aged 18-55 years was the donor. The CDR3 is 18 residues long. Per the germline V gene, CDR1 is SEHNR and CDR2 is FQNEAQ (reference sequence). J lost 6 bases, V lost 5 bases, and 18 bases had no gene match.

The sequencing here drew on peripheral blood, taken in a trial of Ad26.COV2.S vaccine versus placebo. The sequence was collected from a person aged 18-65 years who received the Ad26.COV2.S COVID-19 vaccine or a placebo. The gene calls are TRBV7-9 and TRBJ1-4; 7 bases fit TRBD1. In DNA form, the CDR3 reads TGTGCCAGCAGCCCATTGAGGGGGGACAGATTAGTTTATGAAAAACTGTTTTTT. This encodes CASSPLRGDRLVYEKLFF. Full variable domain (outside the CDR3, taken from reference TRBV7-9 and TRBJ1-4): DTGVSQNPRHKITKRGQNVTFRCDPISEHNRLYWYRQTLGQGPEFLTYFQNEAQLEKSRLLSDRFSAERPKGSFSTLEIQRTEQGDSAMYLCASSPLRGDRLVYEKLFFGSGTQLSVL.